Following are 3 T cell receptor beta chains from one sample sequenced in a study of T cell changes during pregnancy in multiple sclerosis. Method: immunoSEQ multiplex PCR; TCRdb's copy keeps in-frame clones and lacks some. Of some 40,000 clones in the sample, roughly nine tenths are singletons; the top ten hold 0.45% to 0.55%. The sample in question was CD4+ T cells from peripheral blood mononuclear cells, obtained in the third trimester of pregnancy. These receptors were collected from a female donor in good health, enrolled as a control in a pregnancy study.

The chain couples TRBV6-5 to TRBJ1-4; possible D gene TRBD1, 6 bases. V was shortened by 2 bases and J by 0 bases, with 10 bases between the two germline ends. The CDR3 loop spans 16 amino acids. The germline CDR1 and CDR2 sequences are MNHEY and SVGAGI. In DNA form, the CDR3 reads TGTGCCAGCAGTTACAGGGGGGGTACAACTAATGAAAAACTGTTTTTT. This gives the protein CASSYRGGTTNEKLFF.

The genes are TRBV7-9 and TRBJ2-7, with a weak D call TRBD1 (5 bases). V was shortened by 1 base and J by 2 bases, with 9 bases between the two germline ends. Germline values: CDR1 SEHNR, CDR2 FQNEAQ (reference sequence). This CDR3 region has 14 residues. The CDR3 region has the DNA TGTGCCAGCAGCTTAGAGACAGTTACCTACGAGCAGTACTTC. Its translation: CASSLETVTYEQYF.

The chain combines TRBV5-3 with TRBJ2-3; 14 bases fit TRBD2. TRBV5-3 is given ORF status, its function remaining uncertain. The CDR3 has 15 amino acids. With 1 base clipped from V and 14 bases from J, the junction kept 9 bases outside the gene matches. For the CDR3, the DNA is TGTGCCAGAAGCTTGAAAGGGACTAGCGGGAGTAGTCGGTATTTT. Its translation is CARSLKGTSGSSRYF.